The T cell receptor (beta chain) under discussion was sequenced for a study of Ad26.COV2.S vaccination and SARS-CoV-2 variants. Sample treatment: roughly 19 received Ad26.COV2.S at low or high dose, single or two shots; about 5 received placebo; per-sample allocation not given. Sampling occurred on day 63 after the first vaccine or placebo injection. Data came from immunoSEQ multiplex PCR; TCRdb stores just in-frame clones and leaves some out. Counted here are 380,000 or so clones, around 82% occurring once; the ten biggest clones make up around 7%. Germline CDR1 MNHEY, CDR2 SVGAGI. Trimming took 7 bases from V and 9 from J, leaving 22 bases between them. This CDR3 has 15 amino acids.

The sample here was peripheral blood, taken in a trial of Ad26.COV2.S vaccine versus placebo. The source is a person between 18 and 60 years old who received the Ad26.COV2.S COVID-19 vaccine or a placebo. The chain carries TRBV6-5 and TRBJ2-1; D perhaps matches TRBD2 (5 bases). CDR3 nucleotides: TGTGCCAGCATCATAGCAGGACCTAGTGCGGGTGAGCAGTTCTTC. Translating it yields CASIIAGPSAGEQFF.